This T cell receptor (beta chain) was sequenced in a study of T cell repertoires in cytomegalovirus infection. TCRdb itself ran the reads through MiXCR, one entry per CDR3 protein. The data show about 220,000 distinct CDR3 sequences, around 40% seen once. Details on this clonotype: The antigen is unknown.

Here the sequenced sample was CD8+ T cells from cultured PBMCs, taken from culture after CMV antigen stimulation. This receptor was obtained from a human donor in good health (CMV status not recorded). Some clones in this sample may be carry-over from other donors' samples.

The CDR3 here is CSASPTSSSYNEQFF. The CDR3 region has the DNA TGCAGTGCTAGCCCGACTAGCTCTTCCTACAATGAGCAGTTCTTC. The rearrangement uses TRBV20-1 and TRBJ2-1, with 7 bases identical to TRBD2. The CDR3 length is 15 residues. The V gene end was trimmed by 3 bases and the J gene end by 1 base; junction bases not matched to a gene: 6. The germline V gene encodes CDR1 DFQATT and CDR2 SNEGSKA (reference sequence).